This TCR beta chain stems from a study of T cells after yellow fever vaccination. Study-level points and caveats: Most primary-vaccination clones reappeared after the booster (about 97% CD4, roughly 90% CD8).

CDR1 and CDR2 from the germline V gene are SEHNR and FQNEAQ (reference sequence). CDR3 size: 17 residues. TCRdb processed the 5' RACE reads anew with MiXCR; each CDR3 protein has one entry. The sample has about 69,000 distinct CDR3 sequences, approximately 6.2% seen once. As for this clonotype: Antigen unknown.

The TCR comes from a man aged 18 to 35 who received the YFV17D yellow fever vaccine. Sequenced material: CD4+ T cells sorted from PBMCs, taken approximately 15 days after the first yellow fever vaccination. The chain uses TRBV7-9 and TRBJ2-7; 8 bases fit TRBD1. CDR3 residues: CVSSLVPIRTGTYEQYV. CDR3 nucleotide sequence: TGTGTCAGCAGCTTAGTCCCTATTCGGACAGGGACCTACGAGCAGTACGTC.